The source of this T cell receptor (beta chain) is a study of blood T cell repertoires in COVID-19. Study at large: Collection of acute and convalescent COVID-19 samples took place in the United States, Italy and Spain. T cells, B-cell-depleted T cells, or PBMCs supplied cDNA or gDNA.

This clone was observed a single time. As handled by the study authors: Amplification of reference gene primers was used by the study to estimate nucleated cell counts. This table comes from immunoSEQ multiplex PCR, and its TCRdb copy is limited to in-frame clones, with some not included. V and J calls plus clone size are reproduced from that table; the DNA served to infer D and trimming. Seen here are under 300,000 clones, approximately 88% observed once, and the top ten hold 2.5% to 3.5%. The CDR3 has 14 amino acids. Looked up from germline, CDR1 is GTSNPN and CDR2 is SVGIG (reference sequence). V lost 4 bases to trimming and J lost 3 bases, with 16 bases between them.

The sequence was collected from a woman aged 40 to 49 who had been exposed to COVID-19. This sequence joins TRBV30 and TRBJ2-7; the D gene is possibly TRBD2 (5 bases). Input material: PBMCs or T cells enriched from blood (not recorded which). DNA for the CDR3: TGTGCCTGGAACGGGGTCTTGGGTTTCTACGAGCAGTACTTC. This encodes CAWNGVLGFYEQYF.